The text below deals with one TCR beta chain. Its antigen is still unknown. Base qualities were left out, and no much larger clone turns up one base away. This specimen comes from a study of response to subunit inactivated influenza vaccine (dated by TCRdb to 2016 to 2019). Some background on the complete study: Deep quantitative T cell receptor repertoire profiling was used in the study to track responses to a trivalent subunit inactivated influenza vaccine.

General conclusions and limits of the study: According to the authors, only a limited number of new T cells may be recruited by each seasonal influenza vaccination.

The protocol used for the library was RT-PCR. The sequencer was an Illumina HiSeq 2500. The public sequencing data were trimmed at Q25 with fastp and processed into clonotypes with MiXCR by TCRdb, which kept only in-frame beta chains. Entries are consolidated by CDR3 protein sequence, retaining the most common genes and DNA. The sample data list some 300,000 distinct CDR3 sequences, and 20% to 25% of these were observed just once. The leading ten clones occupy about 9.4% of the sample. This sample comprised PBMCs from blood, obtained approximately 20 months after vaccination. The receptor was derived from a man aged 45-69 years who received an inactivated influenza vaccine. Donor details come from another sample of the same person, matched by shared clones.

The bases are TGTGCCAGCAGCTTAGGGGGAGAACAGCCCCAGCATTTT. This codes for CASSLGGEQPQHF. The chain employs TRBV7-8 and TRBJ1-5; no D gene is confidently identified. V and J are truncated by 1 base and 7 bases respectively, leaving an intervening sequence of 8 bases. CDR1 SGHVS and CDR2 FQNEAQ were looked up in the germline V gene. Including cysteine and phenylalanine, the CDR3 has 13 amino acids. Just CDR3 DNA is preserved here, 39 bases in frame from base 1.